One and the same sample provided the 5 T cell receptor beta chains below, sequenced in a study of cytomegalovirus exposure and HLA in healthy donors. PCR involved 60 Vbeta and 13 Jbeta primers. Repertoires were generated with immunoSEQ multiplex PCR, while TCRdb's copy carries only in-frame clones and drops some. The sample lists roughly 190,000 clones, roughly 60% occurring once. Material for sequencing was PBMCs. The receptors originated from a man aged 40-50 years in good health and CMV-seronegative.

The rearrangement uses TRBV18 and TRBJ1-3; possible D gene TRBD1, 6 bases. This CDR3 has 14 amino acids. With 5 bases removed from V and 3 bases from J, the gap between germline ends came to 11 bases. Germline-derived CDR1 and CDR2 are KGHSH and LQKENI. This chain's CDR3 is CASSSTGSGNTIYF. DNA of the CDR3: TGTGCCAGCTCATCAACAGGGAGTGGAAACACCATATATTTT.

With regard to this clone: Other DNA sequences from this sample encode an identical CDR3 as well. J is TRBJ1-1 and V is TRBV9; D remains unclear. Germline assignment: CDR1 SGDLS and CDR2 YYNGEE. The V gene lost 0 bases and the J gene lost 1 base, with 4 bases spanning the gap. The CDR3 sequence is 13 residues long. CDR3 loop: CASSVGANTEAFF. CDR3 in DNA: TGTGCCAGCAGCGTAGGGGCGAACACTGAAGCTTTCTTT.

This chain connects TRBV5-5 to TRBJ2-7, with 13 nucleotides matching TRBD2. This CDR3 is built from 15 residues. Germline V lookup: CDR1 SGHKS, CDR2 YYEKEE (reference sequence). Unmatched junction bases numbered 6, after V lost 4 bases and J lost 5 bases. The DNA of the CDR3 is TGTGCCAGCAGCCCCGGACTAGCGGGGGTAGACGAGCAGTACTTC. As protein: CASSPGLAGVDEQYF. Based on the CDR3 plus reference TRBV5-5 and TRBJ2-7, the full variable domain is DAGVTQSPTHLIKTRGQQVTLRCSPISGHKSVSWYQQVLGQGPQFIFQYYEKEERGRGNFPDRFSARQFPNYSSELNVNALLLGDSALYLCASSPGLAGVDEQYFGPGTRLTVT.

CDR3 coding DNA: TGTGCCTGGAAGGGGAGGGCTAATCAGCCCCAGCATTTT. Residues: CAWKGRANQPQHF. This chain uses TRBV30 with TRBJ1-5; D is possibly TRBD1 (5 bases). Germline V gene sequence: CDR1 GTSNPN, CDR2 SVGIG (reference sequence). This CDR3 is 13 amino acids long. V lost 4 bases, J lost 4 bases, and 11 bases lay in between.

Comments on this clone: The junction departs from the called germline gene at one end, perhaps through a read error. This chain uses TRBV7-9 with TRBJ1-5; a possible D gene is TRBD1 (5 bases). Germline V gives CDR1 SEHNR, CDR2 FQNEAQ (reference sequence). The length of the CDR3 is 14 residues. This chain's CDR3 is CSSSIDSSNQPQHF. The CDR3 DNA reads TGTTCCAGCAGCATAGACAGTAGCAATCAGCCCCAGCATTTT. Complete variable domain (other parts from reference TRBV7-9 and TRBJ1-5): DTGVSQNPRHKITKRGQNVTFRCDPISEHNRLYWYRQTLGQGPEFLTYFQNEAQLEKSRLLSDRFSAERPKGSFSTLEIQRTEQGDSAMYLCSSSIDSSNQPQHFGDGTRLSIL.